The 27 T cell receptor beta chains below all came from one sample that was sequenced in a study of T cells in women clearing cervical HPV infection. The data were produced by immunoSEQ multiplex PCR, yet TCRdb's version contains in-frame clones alone and is incomplete. Recorded for this sample: around 39,000 clones. Input material: blood buffy coat. All receptors come from a woman between 18 and 69 years old with a cervical HPV16 infection that either progressed to CIN3+ or cleared (not recorded which).

CDR3 DNA, as far as it was read: TGTGCCAGCAGCCCAGGGACTTACACCGGGGAG. Protein sequence: CASSPGTYTGE. Given in full, the CDR3 is CASSPGTYTGELFF. The rearrangement joins TRBV11-3 to TRBJ2-2; the D gene is possibly TRBD2 (6 bases). The read ends 3 residues shy of where the CDR3 ends; the end is completed using the germline J gene. V was shortened by 5 bases and J by 3 bases, with 10 bases between the two germline ends. CDR3 size: 14 residues. CDR1 SGHNT and CDR2 YENEEA come from the germline V gene.

With respect to this clone: The CDR3 end falls 3 residues outside the read, so it is completed with the germline J gene. The chain has TRBV20-1 and TRBJ2-1, with a tentative D call TRBD2 (5 bases). The germline V gene encodes CDR1 DFQATT and CDR2 SNEGSKA (reference sequence). The CDR3 contains 15 residues. V shed 3 bases and J shed 4 bases, with 16 bases lying between them. The sequenced part of the CDR3 DNA is TGCAGTGCTAGCCCACTAGATTCCCGTTACAATGAG. This gives the protein CSASPLDSRYNE. The complete CDR3 sequence is CSASPLDSRYNEQFF.

To note about this clone: The CDR3 end falls 3 residues outside the read, so it is completed with the germline J gene. This chain uses TRBV6-2 or TRBV6-3 with TRBJ2-7; 8 bases are shared with TRBD2. Losses at the gene ends were 8 bases for V and 2 bases for J; bases not matched to a gene: 11. This CDR3 contains 15 residues. Germline assignment: CDR1 MNHEY and CDR2 SVGEGT. The CDR3 reads CASRLASGGPYEQYF. The part of the CDR3 DNA that was read is TGTGCCAGCCGCCTCGCCTCGGGGGGGCCCTACGAG.

Worth noting for this clone: The read ends 3 residues early relative to the CDR3; the germline J gene fills the gap. V gene TRBV7-6 combines with J gene TRBJ2-3, with 13 bases fitting TRBD2. The V and J ends lost 4 bases and 3 bases, in that order; junction bases with no gene match: 4. CDR3 size: 16 residues. Germline assignment: CDR1 SGHVS and CDR2 FNYEAQ. CDR3 DNA, as far as it was read: TGTGCCAGCAGCTCGAGACTAGCGGGGGGAACAGATACG. Its translation: CASSSRLAGGTDT. The full CDR3 is CASSSRLAGGTDTQYF.

CDR3 bases read: TGTGCCAGCAGCTTAGAGGAGGGTCCCCAAGAGACG. It specifies CASSLEEGPQET. The full-length CDR3 reads as CASSLEEGPQETQYF. The chain has TRBV7-9 and TRBJ2-3; a weak D match, TRBD2 (6 bases). Read coverage stops 3 residues before the CDR3 terminus; the germline J gene supplies the remainder. In germline, CDR1 is SEHNR, CDR2 FQNEAQ (reference sequence). This CDR3 is 15 amino acids long.

Remarks on this clone: The read halts 3 residues ahead of the CDR3 end, with the missing end drawn from the germline J gene. The chain is built from TRBV11-2 and TRBJ2-5, with 8 nucleotides matching TRBD2. This CDR3 is 15 amino acids long. Germline CDR1 is SGHAT and CDR2 is FQNNGV. V trimming: 3 bases; J trimming: 5 bases; junction bases outside the gene matches: 8. The CDR3 here is CASSFRTGGPETQYF. The DNA read from the CDR3 is TGTGCCAGCAGCTTCCGGACGGGGGGGCCCGAGACC.

Of note for this clone: The CDR3 end lies 3 residues beyond the end of the read and is filled in from the germline J gene. The chain uses TRBV5-1 and TRBJ1-1, with D perhaps TRBD1 (6 bases). Trimming removed 6 bases from V and 4 bases from J, with 19 bases in between. The CDR3 has 15 residues. Looked up from germline, CDR1 is SGHRS and CDR2 is YFSETQ. Incomplete CDR3 DNA: TGCGCCAGCACCGTACTACAGGGAGGGGGCACTGAA. It specifies CASTVLQGGGTE. In full, the CDR3 is CASTVLQGGGTEAFF. The entire variable domain, with the rest obtained from reference TRBV5-1 and TRBJ1-1, is as follows: KAGVTQTPRYLIKTRGQQVTLSCSPISGHRSVSWYQQTPGQGLQFLFEYFSETQRNKGNFPGRFSGRQFSNSRSEMNVSTLELGDSALYLCASTVLQGGGTEAFFGQGTRLTVV.

Notes on this clone: The read comes to an end 3 residues before the CDR3 does, leaving the germline J gene to fill in the end. The chain is built from TRBV18 and TRBJ1-2, with 8 nucleotides matching TRBD1. The germline V gene has CDR1 KGHSH and CDR2 LQKENI. This CDR3 region has 14 residues. Here the CDR3 reads CASSDRGVRNDYTF. The CDR3 bases that were read are TGTGCCAGCTCAGACAGGGGAGTCAGGAATGAC.

Comment on this clone: The CDR3 extends 3 residues past the end of the read, so its final part is completed from the germline J gene. J is TRBJ1-2 and V is TRBV20-1; D gene ambiguous. This CDR3 is 13 amino acids long. Deletions cut 1 base from V and 5 bases from J, with 11 bases between. CDR1 is DFQATT and CDR2 is SNEGSKA in the germline V gene (reference sequence). The part of the CDR3 DNA that was read is TGCAGTGCTAGAGTCCCAGGTGTATATGGC. This gives the protein CSARVPGVYG. In full, the CDR3 is CSARVPGVYGYTF.

Note on this clone: The CDR3 extends 3 residues past the end of the read, so its final part is completed from the germline J gene. V gene TRBV5-1 combines with J gene TRBJ2-3; 9 bases are a match to TRBD2. The germline V gene encodes CDR1 SGHRS and CDR2 YFSETQ. The CDR3 runs to 16 residues. Trimming removed 0 bases from V and 0 bases from J; junction bases left unmatched: 2. CDR3 sequence reads: CASSLVLAGSTDTQYF. The sequenced CDR3 bases are TGCGCCAGCAGCTTGGTTCTAGCGGGAAGCACAGATACG. The full variable domain, rest sourced from reference TRBV5-1 and TRBJ2-3, is KAGVTQTPRYLIKTRGQQVTLSCSPISGHRSVSWYQQTPGQGLQFLFEYFSETQRNKGNFPGRFSGRQFSNSRSEMNVSTLELGDSALYLCASSLVLAGSTDTQYFGPGTRLTVL.

Regarding this clone: The observed sequence ends 3 residues before the CDR3 terminus, with the missing tail filled in from the germline J gene. The V gene is TRBV14, the J gene TRBJ1-1; D is unresolved. This CDR3 has 13 amino acids. CDR1 is SGHDN and CDR2 is FVKESK in the germline V gene. V was pared by 5 bases and J by 1 base, with 8 bases between. CDR3 DNA (partial): TGTGCCAGCAGCATGACTTGGAACACTGAA. Its protein product is CASSMTWNTE. The full CDR3 reads CASSMTWNTEAFF.

A word on this clone: The CDR3 goes on 3 residues after the read ends, and that part is filled in from the germline J gene. The J gene is TRBJ1-5, the V gene TRBV18, with TRBD1 matching over 9 bases. The CDR3 contains 16 residues. Germline CDR1 and CDR2: KGHSH and LQKENI. Trimming cost V 3 bases and J 1 base; bases outside gene matches: 4. The DNA read from the CDR3 is TGTGCCAGCTCACCCACAGGGGGCTACAGCAATCAGCCC. It specifies CASSPTGGYSNQP. The full CDR3 is CASSPTGGYSNQPQHF.

For this clone: With the read ending 3 residues before the CDR3 end, the germline J gene is used to fill in that end. The rearrangement uses TRBV7-2 and TRBJ1-2; tentatively, D is TRBD1 (5 bases). The CDR3 spans 13 residues. Germline-derived CDR1 and CDR2 are SGHTA and FQGNSA. The sequenced CDR3 bases are TGTGCCAGCAGCTTGACCCGACAGAACGAC. This gives the protein CASSLTRQND. The entire CDR3 sequence reads CASSLTRQNDYTF.

Regarding this clone: The CDR3 goes on 3 residues after the read ends, and that part is filled in from the germline J gene. The chain combines TRBV5-1 with TRBJ1-6, with D maybe TRBD1 (6 bases). The CDR3 spans 19 residues. Trimming removed 3 bases at V and 2 bases at J, with 21 bases between. CDR1 is SGHRS and CDR2 is YFSETQ in the germline V gene. The part of the CDR3 DNA that was read is TGCGCCAGCAGCTCCGACAGGACTCCTAAGCAACCCTATAATTCACCC. Translation gives CASSSDRTPKQPYNSP. In full, the CDR3 reads CASSSDRTPKQPYNSPLHF.

With respect to this clone: From the germline J gene comes the end of the CDR3, since the read stops 3 residues before it. This chain connects TRBV19 to TRBJ2-1; 9 bases agree with TRBD1. Trimming cost V 10 bases and J 4 bases; bases outside gene matches: 5. CDR1 is LNHDA and CDR2 is SQIVND in the germline V gene (reference sequence). The CDR3 length is 13 residues. CDR3 loop: CATWTGAYNEQFF. Partial CDR3 DNA: TGTGCCACCTGGACAGGGGCATACAATGAG.

Judged by frequency, this clone is medium-sized. The CDR3 end is not reached by the read, which stops 3 residues before it; the germline J gene fills it in. The chain links TRBV7-8 to TRBJ2-3, with TRBD2 as a possible D gene (5 bases). The CDR3 has 16 amino acids. Germline CDR1 and CDR2: SGHVS and FQNEAQ. Trimming shortened V by 5 bases and J by 2 bases, and 17 bases separated the two germline ends. CDR3 bases read: TGTGCCAGCAGCCCAATCCTAGCCCTATCCACAGATACG. Protein sequence: CASSPILALSTDT. The CDR3 reads in full as CASSPILALSTDTQYF.

In the case of this clone: Read coverage stops 3 residues before the CDR3 terminus; the germline J gene supplies the remainder. The chain combines TRBV18 with TRBJ1-1; D remains unclear. Per germline, CDR1 KGHSH and CDR2 LQKENI. This CDR3 is built from 15 residues. Trimming took 0 bases from V and 4 from J, leaving 12 bases between them. The CDR3 loop reads CASSPPIAQSTEAFF. Partial CDR3 DNA: TGTGCCAGCTCACCACCGATAGCCCAGAGCACTGAA.

On this clone: Read data end 3 residues before the CDR3 end; the end is taken from the germline J gene. The chain employs TRBV5-6 and TRBJ2-4; D remains unclear. Per germline, CDR1 SGHDT and CDR2 YYEEEE. Between the trimmed V and J ends, which lost 0 bases and 7 bases, there was a span of 8 bases. This CDR3 region has 13 residues. This CDR3 is CASSLERLNIQYF. CDR3 DNA (partial): TGTGCCAGCAGCTTGGAGAGGTTGAACATT.

As to this clone: The sequenced fragment ends 3 residues before the CDR3 boundary, so the rest is inferred from the germline J gene. The chain couples TRBV4-1 to TRBJ2-7, with TRBD1 matching 9 bases. CDR1 MGHRA and CDR2 YSYEKL come from the germline V gene. The CDR3 covers 15 residues. The J segment lost 1 base and the V segment lost 3 bases, leaving 4 bases of the junction unmatched. The part of the CDR3 DNA that was read is TGCGCCAGCAGCCACTCCGGGACAGGGTCCTACGAG. This translates into CASSHSGTGSYE. The entire CDR3 reads CASSHSGTGSYEQYF.

A word on this clone: With the read ending 3 residues before the CDR3 end, the germline J gene is used to fill in that end. V is TRBV18 and J is TRBJ2-7, with TRBD1 matching over 9 bases. The V segment lost 3 bases and the J segment 6 bases; nucleotides outside the gene matches: 3. This CDR3 has 13 amino acids. CDR1 KGHSH and CDR2 LQKENI come from the germline V gene. Incomplete CDR3 DNA: TGTGCCAGCTCACCCGGGACAGGGCTCGAG. Translating gives CASSPGTGLE. The full-length CDR3 reads as CASSPGTGLEQYF.

About this clone itself: The CDR3 is cut off 3 residues early in the read; its end comes from the germline J gene. This chain joins TRBV7-8 and TRBJ2-4, with D perhaps TRBD2 (7 bases). Trimming shortened V by 2 bases and J by 8 bases, and 19 bases separated the two germline ends. From germline, CDR1 is SGHVS and CDR2 FQNEAQ. The CDR3 is 16 residues long. This CDR3 is CASSLLEGGVRDIQYF. The CDR3 bases that were read are TGTGCCAGCAGCTTACTGGAGGGGGGGGTGAGGGACATT.

On this clone: The read finishes 3 residues shy of the CDR3 end, and the germline J gene is used to complete it. J is TRBJ2-7 and V is TRBV20-1; TRBD1 agrees at 9 bases. Germline CDR1 and CDR2: DFQATT and SNEGSKA (reference sequence). The length of the CDR3 is 15 residues. J gave up 0 bases and V 6 bases, and 9 bases lay outside the gene matches. The CDR3 DNA, read in part, is TGCAGTGCGCAACCGGGACAGGGATTCTCCTACGAG. The encoded protein is CSAQPGQGFSYE. The entire CDR3 reads CSAQPGQGFSYEQYF.

Regarding this clone: With the read ending 3 residues before the CDR3 end, the germline J gene is used to fill in that end. This chain uses TRBV6-1 with TRBJ2-7; D not certain. Per the germline V gene, CDR1 is MNHNS and CDR2 is SASEGT. This CDR3 contains 13 residues. Trimming removed 2 bases from V and 5 bases from J, with 10 bases in between. CDR3 protein: CASSEWKGNEQYF. The CDR3 bases that were read are TGTGCCAGCAGTGAATGGAAGGGTAACGAG.

Remarks on this clone: The read finishes 3 residues shy of the CDR3 end, and the germline J gene is used to complete it. This rearrangement joins TRBV2 to TRBJ2-3, with a tentative D call TRBD1 (7 bases). CDR1 is SNHLY, CDR2 FYNNEI, per germline. The CDR3 is 15 residues long. The sequenced part of the CDR3 DNA is TGTGCCAGCAGTGAAGGTCAGGGGGGACTCGAGACG. Its translation: CASSEGQGGLET. The entire CDR3 protein is CASSEGQGGLETQYF.

The CDR3 loop is CAISLSYEQYF. The part of the CDR3 DNA that was read is TGTGCCATCAGCCTCTCCTACGAG. The gene calls are TRBV10-3 and TRBJ2-7; D is ambiguous. The CDR3 extends 3 residues past the end of the read, so its final part is completed from the germline J gene. Deletions cut 6 bases from V and 0 bases from J, with 3 bases between. The germline V gene encodes CDR1 ENHRY and CDR2 SYGVKD. This CDR3 region has 11 residues.

A note on this clone: The read stops 3 residues short of the end of the CDR3; the missing end is completed from the germline J gene. The chain carries TRBV30 and TRBJ2-1; D gene ambiguous. V dropped 3 bases and J dropped 6 bases, with 9 bases sitting between them. Germline V lookup: CDR1 GTSNPN, CDR2 SVGIG (reference sequence). This CDR3 is built from 12 residues. The CDR3 sequence: CAWSVVANEQFF. The CDR3 bases that were read are TGTGCCTGGAGCGTGGTGGCCAATGAG. Supplemented by reference TRBV30 and TRBJ2-1, the full variable domain reads SQTIHQWPATLVQPVGSPLSLECTVEGTSNPNLYWYRQAAGRGLQLLFYSVGIGQISSEVPQNLSASRPQDRQFILSSKKLLLSDSGFYLCAWSVVANEQFFGPGTRLTVL.

About this clone: Read sequence stops 3 residues before the CDR3 end, and the germline J gene provides the missing end. This rearrangement joins TRBV5-6 to TRBJ2-2; D is possibly TRBD1 (6 bases). This CDR3 contains 15 residues. The ends were cut back, 4 bases at V and 1 base at J, with 11 bases in the middle. Germline assignment: CDR1 SGHDT and CDR2 YYEEEE. The covered CDR3 bases are TGTGCCAGCAGCACGCCGGGACAGAACACCGGGGAG. Translating gives CASSTPGQNTGE. The CDR3 as a whole reads CASSTPGQNTGELFF.